This T cell receptor (beta chain) was captured in a study of blood T cell repertoires in COVID-19. CDR1 is SGHNT, CDR2 YYREEE, per germline (reference sequence). The length of the CDR3 is 14 residues. V gave up 1 base and J gave up 9 bases; unmatched junction bases: 6. Assay: immunoSEQ multiplex PCR; the TCRdb copy retains only in-frame clones and omits some. This sample has approximately 110,000 clones; roughly 86% occur once, and the top ten carry 4.5%. The rearrangement links TRBV5-4 to TRBJ2-1; 8 bases align to TRBD2. Sequencing used peripheral blood. The receptor comes from a man aged 35-49 years with acute or convalescent COVID-19. The CDR3 region has the DNA TGTGCCAGCAGCTTGAATAGCGGGATAGGTGAGCAGTTCTTC. Protein sequence: CASSLNSGIGEQFF.